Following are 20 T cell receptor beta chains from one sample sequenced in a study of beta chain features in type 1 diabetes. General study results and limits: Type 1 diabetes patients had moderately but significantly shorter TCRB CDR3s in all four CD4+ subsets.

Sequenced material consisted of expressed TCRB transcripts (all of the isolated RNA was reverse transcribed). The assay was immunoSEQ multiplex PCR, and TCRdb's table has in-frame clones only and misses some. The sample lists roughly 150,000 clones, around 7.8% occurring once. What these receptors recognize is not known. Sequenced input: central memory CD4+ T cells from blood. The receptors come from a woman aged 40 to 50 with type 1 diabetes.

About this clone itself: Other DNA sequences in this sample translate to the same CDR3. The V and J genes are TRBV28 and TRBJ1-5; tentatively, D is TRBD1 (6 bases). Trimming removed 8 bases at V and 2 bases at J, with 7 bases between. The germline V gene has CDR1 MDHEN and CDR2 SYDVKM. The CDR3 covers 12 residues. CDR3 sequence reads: CASSGGNQPQHF. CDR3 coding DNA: TGTGCCAGCTCAGGGGGCAATCAGCCCCAGCATTTT.

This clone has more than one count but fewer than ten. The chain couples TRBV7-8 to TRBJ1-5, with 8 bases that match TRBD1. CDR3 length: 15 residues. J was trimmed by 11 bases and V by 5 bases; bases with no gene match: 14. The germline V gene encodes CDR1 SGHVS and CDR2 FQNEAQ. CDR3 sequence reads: CASSTVTGERKAQHF. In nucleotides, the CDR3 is TGTGCCAGCAGCACCGTGACAGGGGAGAGGAAGGCCCAGCATTTT.

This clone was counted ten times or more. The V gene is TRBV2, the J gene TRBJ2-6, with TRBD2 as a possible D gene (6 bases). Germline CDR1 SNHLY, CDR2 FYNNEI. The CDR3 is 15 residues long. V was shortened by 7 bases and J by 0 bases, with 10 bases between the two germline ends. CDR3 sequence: CASNQGGSGANVLTF. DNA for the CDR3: TGTGCCAGCAACCAGGGAGGCTCTGGGGCCAACGTCCTGACTTTC.

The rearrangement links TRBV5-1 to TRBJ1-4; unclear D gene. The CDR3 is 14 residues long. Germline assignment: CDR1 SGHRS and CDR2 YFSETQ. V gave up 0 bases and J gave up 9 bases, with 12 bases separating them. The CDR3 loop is CASSLAVASQKLFF. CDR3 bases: TGCGCCAGCAGCTTGGCGGTCGCATCACAAAAACTGTTTTTT.

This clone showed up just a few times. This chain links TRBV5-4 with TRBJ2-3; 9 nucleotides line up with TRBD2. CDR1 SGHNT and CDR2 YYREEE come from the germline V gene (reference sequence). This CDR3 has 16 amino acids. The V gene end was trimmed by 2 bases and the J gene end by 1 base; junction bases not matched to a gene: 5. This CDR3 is CASSFAGGRGTDTQYF. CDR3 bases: TGTGCCAGCAGCTTCGCGGGAGGGCGGGGCACAGATACGCAGTATTTT.

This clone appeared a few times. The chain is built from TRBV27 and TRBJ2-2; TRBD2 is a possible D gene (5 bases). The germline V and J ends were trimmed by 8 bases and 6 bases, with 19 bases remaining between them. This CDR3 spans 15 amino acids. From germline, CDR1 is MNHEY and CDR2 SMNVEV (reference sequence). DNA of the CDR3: TGTGCCAGCCGCCTAACTGGGAGTGGTCCCGGGGAGCTGTTTTTT. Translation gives CASRLTGSGPGELFF.

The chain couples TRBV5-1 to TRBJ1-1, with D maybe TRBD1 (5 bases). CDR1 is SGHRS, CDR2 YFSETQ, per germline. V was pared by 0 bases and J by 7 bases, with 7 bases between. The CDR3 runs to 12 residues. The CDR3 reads CASSLGQGEAFF. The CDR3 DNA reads TGCGCCAGCAGCTTGGGGCAGGGTGAAGCTTTCTTT.

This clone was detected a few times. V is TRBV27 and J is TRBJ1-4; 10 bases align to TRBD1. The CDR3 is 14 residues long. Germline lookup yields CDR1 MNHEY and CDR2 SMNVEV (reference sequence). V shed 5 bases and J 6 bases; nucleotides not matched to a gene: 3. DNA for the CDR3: TGTGCCAGCAGTGACAGGGGGCCTGATGAAAAACTGTTTTTT. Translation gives CASSDRGPDEKLFF.

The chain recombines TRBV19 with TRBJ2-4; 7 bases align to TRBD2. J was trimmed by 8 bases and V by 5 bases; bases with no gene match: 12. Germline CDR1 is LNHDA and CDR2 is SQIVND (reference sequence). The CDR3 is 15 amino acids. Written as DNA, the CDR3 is TGTGCCAGTAGTCCCGGAAAGAGGGGAGGGGACATTCAGTACTTC. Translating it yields CASSPGKRGGDIQYF.

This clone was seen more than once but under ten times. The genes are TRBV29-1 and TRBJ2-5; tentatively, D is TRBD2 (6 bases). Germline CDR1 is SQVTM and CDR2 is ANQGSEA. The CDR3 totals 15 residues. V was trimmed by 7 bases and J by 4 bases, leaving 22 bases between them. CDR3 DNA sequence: TGCAGCGCCCCCCTAGGGCGCCGGGAGAGAGAGACCCAGTACTTC. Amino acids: CSAPLGRRERETQYF.

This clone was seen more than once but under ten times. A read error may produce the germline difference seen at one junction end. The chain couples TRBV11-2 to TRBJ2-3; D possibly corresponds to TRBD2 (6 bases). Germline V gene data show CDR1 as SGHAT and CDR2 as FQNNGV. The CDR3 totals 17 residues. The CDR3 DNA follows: TGTGCCAGCAGCTTAGCCGGGAGTGGACATCCCACAAATACGCAGTATTTT. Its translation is CASSLAGSGHPTNTQYF.

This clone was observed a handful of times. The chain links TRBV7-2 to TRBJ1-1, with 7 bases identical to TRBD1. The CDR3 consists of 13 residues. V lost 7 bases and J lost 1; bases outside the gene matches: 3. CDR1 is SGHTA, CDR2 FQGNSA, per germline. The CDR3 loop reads CASTWTGNTEAFF. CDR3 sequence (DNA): TGTGCCAGCACATGGACAGGGAACACTGAAGCTTTCTTT.

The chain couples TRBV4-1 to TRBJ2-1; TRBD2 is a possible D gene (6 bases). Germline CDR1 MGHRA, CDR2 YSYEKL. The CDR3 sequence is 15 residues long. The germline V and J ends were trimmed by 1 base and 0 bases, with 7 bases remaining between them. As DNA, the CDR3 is TGCGCCAGCAGCCAAGGTAGCGGCTCCTACAATGAGCAGTTCTTC. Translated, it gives CASSQGSGSYNEQFF.

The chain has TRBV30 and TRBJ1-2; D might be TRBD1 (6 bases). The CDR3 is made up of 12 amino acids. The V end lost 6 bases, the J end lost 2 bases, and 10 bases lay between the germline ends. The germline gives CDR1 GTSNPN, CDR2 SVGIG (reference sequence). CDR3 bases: TGTGCCTGTGTAAGGGGGAACTATGGCTACACCTTC. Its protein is CACVRGNYGYTF.

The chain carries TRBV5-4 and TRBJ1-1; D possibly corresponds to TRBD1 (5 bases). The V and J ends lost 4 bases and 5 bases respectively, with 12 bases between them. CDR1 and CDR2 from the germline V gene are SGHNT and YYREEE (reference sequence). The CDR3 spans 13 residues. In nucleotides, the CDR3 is TGTGCCAGCAGCCCCCAGCAGGGTACTGAAGCTTTCTTT. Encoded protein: CASSPQQGTEAFF. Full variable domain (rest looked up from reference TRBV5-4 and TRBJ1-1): ETGVTQSPTHLIKTRGQQVTLRCSSQSGHNTVSWYQQALGQGPQFIFQYYREEENGRGNFPPRFSGLQFPNYSSELNVNALELDDSALYLCASSPQQGTEAFFGQGTRLTVV.

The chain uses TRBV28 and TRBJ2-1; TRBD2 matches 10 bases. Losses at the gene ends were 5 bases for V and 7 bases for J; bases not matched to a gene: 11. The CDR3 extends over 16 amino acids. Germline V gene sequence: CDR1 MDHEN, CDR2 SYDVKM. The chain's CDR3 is CASSPYPEREGNEQFF. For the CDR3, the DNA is TGTGCCAGCAGTCCCTATCCCGAGCGGGAGGGGAATGAGCAGTTCTTC.

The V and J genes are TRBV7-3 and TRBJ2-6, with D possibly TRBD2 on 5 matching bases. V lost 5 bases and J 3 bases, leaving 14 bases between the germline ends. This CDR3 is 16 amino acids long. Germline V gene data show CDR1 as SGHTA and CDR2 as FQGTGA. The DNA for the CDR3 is TGTGCCAGCAGCCCCGCCCCGGGGAATGGGGCCAACGTCCTGACTTTC. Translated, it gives CASSPAPGNGANVLTF.

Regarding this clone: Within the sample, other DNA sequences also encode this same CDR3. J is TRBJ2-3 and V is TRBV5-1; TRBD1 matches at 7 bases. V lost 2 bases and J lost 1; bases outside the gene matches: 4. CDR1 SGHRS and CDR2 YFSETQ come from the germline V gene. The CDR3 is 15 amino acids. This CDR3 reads CASSLGGGGTDTQYF. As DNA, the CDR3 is TGCGCCAGCAGCTTAGGGGGCGGCGGCACAGATACGCAGTATTTT.

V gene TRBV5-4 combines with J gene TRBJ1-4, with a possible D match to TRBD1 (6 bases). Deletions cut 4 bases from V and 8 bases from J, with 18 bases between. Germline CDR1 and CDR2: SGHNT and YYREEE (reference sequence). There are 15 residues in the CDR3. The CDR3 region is CASSRSPGEGEKLFF. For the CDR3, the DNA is TGTGCCAGCAGCAGGAGCCCAGGGGAAGGGGAAAAACTGTTTTTT.

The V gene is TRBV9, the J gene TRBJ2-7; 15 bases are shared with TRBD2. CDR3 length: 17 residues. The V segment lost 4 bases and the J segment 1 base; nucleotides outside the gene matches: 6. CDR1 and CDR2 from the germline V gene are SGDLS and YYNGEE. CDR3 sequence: CASSPGTSGGFSYEQYF. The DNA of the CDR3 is TGTGCCAGCAGCCCCGGGACTAGCGGGGGGTTTTCCTACGAGCAGTACTTC.